One T cell receptor beta chain is described in this entry. The entry originates in a study of blood T cell repertoires in COVID-19. Study-level background: Acute and convalescent COVID-19 specimens originated in the United States, Italy and Spain.

The CDR3 contains 14 residues. The V gene's germline CDR1 is MGHRA and CDR2 YSYEKL. The junction had 4 bases not matched to a gene; V was cut back by 1 base and J by 4 bases. TCRdb's copy holds only in-frame clones and misses some; the assay was immunoSEQ multiplex PCR. The sample contains around 64,000 clones, roughly 91% of which appear only once. The sequence derives from a human donor in a cohort sampled during active COVID-19. V is TRBV4-1 and J is TRBJ2-7; 7 bases are shared with TRBD1. Sequencing used peripheral blood. DNA for the CDR3: TGCGCCAGCAGCCAAGGACAGGGAACTTACGAGCAGTACTTC. Translated, it gives CASSQGQGTYEQYF.